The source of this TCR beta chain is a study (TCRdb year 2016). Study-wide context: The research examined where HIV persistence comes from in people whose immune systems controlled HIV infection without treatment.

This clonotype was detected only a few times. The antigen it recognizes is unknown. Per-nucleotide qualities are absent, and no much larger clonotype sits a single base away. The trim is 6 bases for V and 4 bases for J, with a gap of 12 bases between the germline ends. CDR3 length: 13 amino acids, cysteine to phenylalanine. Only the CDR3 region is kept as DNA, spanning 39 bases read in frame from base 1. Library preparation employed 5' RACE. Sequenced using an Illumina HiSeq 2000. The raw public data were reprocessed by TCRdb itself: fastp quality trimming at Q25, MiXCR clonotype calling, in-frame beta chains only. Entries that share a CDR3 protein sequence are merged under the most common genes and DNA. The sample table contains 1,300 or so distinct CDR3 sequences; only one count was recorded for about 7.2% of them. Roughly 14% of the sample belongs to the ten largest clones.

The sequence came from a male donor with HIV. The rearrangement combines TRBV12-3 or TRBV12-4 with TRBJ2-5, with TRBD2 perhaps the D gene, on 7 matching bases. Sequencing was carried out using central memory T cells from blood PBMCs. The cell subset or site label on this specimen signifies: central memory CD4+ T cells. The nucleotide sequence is TGTGCCAGCAGCGGGGGGCTAGTAGAGACCCAGTACTTC. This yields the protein CASSGGLVETQYF.